This record covers a single T cell receptor (beta chain). The sample is drawn from a study of T cell responses to AZD1222 COVID-19 vaccine. V shed 5 bases, J shed 4 bases, and the junction held 5 bases outside the gene matches. This CDR3 contains 15 residues. CDR1 LNHDA and CDR2 SQIVND come from the germline V gene (reference sequence). Data came from immunoSEQ multiplex PCR; TCRdb stores just in-frame clones and leaves some out. The sample consists of 120,000 or so clones, more than 70% of them appearing once. The receptor was isolated from an adult in good health. The sample in question was peripheral blood, obtained on day 0 of AZD1222 vaccination. This chain uses TRBV19 with TRBJ2-5, with 12 bases lining up with TRBD2. The CDR3 coding sequence is TGTGCCAGTAGTGTGACTAGCGGGAGAGCAGAGACCCAGTACTTC. Translation gives CASSVTSGRAETQYF.